These 26 T cell receptor beta chains were sequenced from one sample in a study of human T cells and chemical hapten exposure. MiXCR, applied by TCRdb to the 5' RACE reads, yields one record per CDR3 protein. The repertoire includes approximately 110,000 distinct CDR3 sequences, approximately 20% of them detected once, and 2.5% to 3.5% sits in the top ten. Total RNA came from unfractionated whole blood. These receptors originate from a human donor in good health.

This clonotype was counted between two and nine times. J is TRBJ1-4 and V is TRBV12-3 or TRBV12-4; the D gene is possibly TRBD1 (5 bases). This CDR3 spans 14 amino acids. Trimming cost V 3 bases and J 4 bases, with 9 bases left between them. The CDR3 nucleotides read TGTGCCAGCAGTTTGGCAGGGAATAATGAAAAACTGTTTTTT. It is translated as CASSLAGNNEKLFF.

This chain joins TRBV4-1 and TRBJ2-4; D is undetermined. Trimming cost V 6 bases and J 9 bases, with 9 bases left between them. Germline lookup yields CDR1 MGHRA and CDR2 YSYEKL. The length of the CDR3 is 11 residues. CDR3 sequence (DNA): TGCGCCAGCAGTCACCGACGCATTCAGTACTTC. Translating gives CASSHRRIQYF.

This clonotype was picked up a small number of times. The chain uses TRBV30 and TRBJ2-7; 14 bases match TRBD2. The CDR3 totals 16 residues. Germline V lookup: CDR1 GTSNPN, CDR2 SVGIG (reference sequence). V shed 0 bases and J 3 bases; nucleotides not matched to a gene: 4. In DNA form, the CDR3 reads TGTGCCTGGAGTGTACTAGGGACTAGCGGGGGCTACGAGCAGTACTTC. Translated: CAWSVLGTSGGYEQYF.

This clonotype was seen only a few times. The chain links TRBV6-5 to TRBJ2-3; TRBD2 matches 9 bases. The CDR3 has 16 residues. The germline V gene has CDR1 MNHEY and CDR2 SVGAGI. V shed 5 bases and J 0 bases; nucleotides not matched to a gene: 6. CDR3 nucleotide sequence: TGTGCCAGCAGTCGGAGGACTAGCGATAGCACAGATACGCAGTATTTT. Translation gives CASSRRTSDSTDTQYF.

The chain recombines TRBV28 with TRBJ2-7, with a weak D call TRBD2 (6 bases). The CDR3 covers 14 residues. The V end was cut by 3 bases, the J end by 6 bases, with 15 bases between. Germline V CDR1 and CDR2: MDHEN, SYDVKM. The CDR3 DNA reads as TGTGCCAGCAGTTTTTCCCAGGGACTGGTCGAGCAGTACTTC. Its translation is CASSFSQGLVEQYF.

This clonotype appeared a few times. In DNA form, the CDR3 reads TGTGCCAGCAGCCCCTCCTACTCTGGGGCCAACGTCCTGACTTTC. This sequence encodes CASSPSYSGANVLTF. V gene TRBV7-2 combines with J gene TRBJ2-6, with D uncertain. CDR1 and CDR2 (germline): SGHTA, FQGNSA. The CDR3 consists of 15 residues. The ends were cut back, 5 bases at V and 0 bases at J, with 8 bases in the middle.

In this sample, this clonotype turned up many times. The chain carries TRBV12-3 or TRBV12-4 and TRBJ1-5, with TRBD1 matching 9 bases. The CDR3 consists of 16 residues. The J segment lost 2 bases and the V segment lost 5 bases, leaving 7 bases of the junction unmatched. CDR3 sequence reads: CASSPGQGMGNQPQHF. CDR3 sequence (DNA): TGTGCCAGCAGTCCAGGACAGGGGATGGGCAATCAGCCCCAGCATTTT.

This chain links TRBV14 with TRBJ2-7; D possibly corresponds to TRBD1 (6 bases). Trimming removed 7 bases from V and 0 bases from J, with 7 bases in between. Germline-derived CDR1 and CDR2 are SGHDN and FVKESK. The CDR3 covers 12 residues. The CDR3 spells CASKDSSYEQYF. The CDR3 DNA reads as TGTGCCAGCAAGGACAGCTCCTACGAGCAGTACTTC.

J is TRBJ2-1 and V is TRBV3-1; TRBD2 matches 11 bases. CDR3 length equals 16 residues. Germline CDR1 is LGHDT and CDR2 is YNNKEL (reference sequence). J gave up 3 bases and V 4 bases, and 5 bases lay outside the gene matches. The CDR3 DNA follows: TGTGCCAGCAGCCGTTCCGGGACTAGCGGCTACAATGAGCAGTTCTTC. It codes for CASSRSGTSGYNEQFF.

The rearrangement joins TRBV5-1 to TRBJ1-2; D perhaps matches TRBD1 (5 bases). The CDR3 has 13 residues. Germline V gene data show CDR1 as SGHRS and CDR2 as YFSETQ. V was shortened by 5 bases and J by 4 bases, with 12 bases between the two germline ends. CDR3 in amino acids: CASSIDRAYGYTF. CDR3 DNA sequence: TGCGCCAGCAGTATCGACAGAGCCTATGGCTACACCTTC.

This clonotype was observed a handful of times. The chain links TRBV9 to TRBJ2-3; 10 bases agree with TRBD1. The junction had 7 bases not matched to a gene; V was cut back by 5 bases and J by 4 bases. This CDR3 spans 15 amino acids. The V gene's germline CDR1 is SGDLS and CDR2 YYNGEE. Written as DNA, the CDR3 is TGTGCCAGCAGTCCGGACAGGGGGGAGCCAGATACGCAGTATTTT. It yields the protein CASSPDRGEPDTQYF.

Only a few counts were recorded for this clonotype. The rearrangement links TRBV28 to TRBJ2-7, with unresolved D. CDR1 and CDR2 from the germline V gene are MDHEN and SYDVKM. With 2 bases removed from V and 2 bases from J, the gap between germline ends came to 7 bases. CDR3 size: 13 residues. The chain's CDR3 is CASSLTAPYEQYF. CDR3 nucleotide sequence: TGTGCCAGCAGTTTAACTGCCCCCTACGAGCAGTACTTC.

This chain uses TRBV9 with TRBJ1-6; D is unclear. From germline, CDR1 is SGDLS and CDR2 YYNGEE. The ends were cut back, 0 bases at V and 7 bases at J, with 11 bases in the middle. The CDR3 contains 15 residues. DNA for the CDR3: TGTGCCAGCAGCGTAGAAATTAATGGGAATTCACCCCTCCACTTT. It codes for CASSVEINGNSPLHF.

The rearrangement uses TRBV20-1 and TRBJ2-3; D gene unclear. V was shortened by 0 bases and J by 0 bases, with 10 bases between the two germline ends. This CDR3 is built from 15 residues. Germline CDR1 DFQATT, CDR2 SNEGSKA (reference sequence). The CDR3 DNA follows: TGCAGTGCTAGAGAATTTCTAGGGAGCACAGATACGCAGTATTTT. Encoded protein: CSAREFLGSTDTQYF.

This clonotype has more than one count but fewer than ten. The chain's CDR3 is CSARKWTGNTEAFF. The CDR3 DNA is TGCAGTGCTAGAAAATGGACAGGGAACACTGAAGCTTTCTTT. The V and J genes are TRBV20-1 and TRBJ1-1, with 7 nucleotides matching TRBD1. Germline V CDR1 and CDR2: DFQATT, SNEGSKA (reference sequence). With 2 bases clipped from V and 1 base from J, the junction kept 4 bases outside the gene matches. This CDR3 comprises 14 residues.

This clonotype was seen more than once but under ten times. The chain combines TRBV5-4 with TRBJ2-6, with a tentative D call TRBD1 (6 bases). The CDR3 has 17 amino acids. Trimming pared 3 bases from V and 3 bases from J, leaving 16 bases between. The germline gives CDR1 SGHNT, CDR2 YYREEE (reference sequence). The CDR3 sequence: CASSSKTGGFGANVLTF. As DNA, the CDR3 is TGTGCCAGCAGCTCGAAGACAGGTGGATTTGGGGCCAACGTCCTGACTTTC.

This clonotype was found a few times. The genes are TRBV27 and TRBJ1-2; maybe TRBD1 (6 bases). This CDR3 is built from 15 residues. The ends were cut back, 3 bases at V and 8 bases at J, with 19 bases in the middle. From germline, CDR1 is MNHEY and CDR2 SMNVEV (reference sequence). For the CDR3, the DNA is TGTGCCAGCAGTTTTGGGGGGCTTGGGCTGGGGGGCTACACCTTC. Translating gives CASSFGGLGLGGYTF.

This clonotype showed up just a few times. The chain carries TRBV19 and TRBJ2-2; tentatively, D is TRBD2 (5 bases). CDR3 length: 14 residues. Germline V gene lookup returns CDR1 LNHDA and CDR2 SQIVND (reference sequence). V was trimmed by 9 bases and J by 0 bases, leaving 11 bases between them. The CDR3 here is CASRTDANTGELFF. Written as DNA, the CDR3 is TGTGCCAGCCGGACTGACGCGAACACCGGGGAGCTGTTTTTT.

This clonotype was seen more than once but under ten times. V usage is TRBV28 and J usage is TRBJ2-1; 7 nucleotides match TRBD1. CDR1 is MDHEN and CDR2 is SYDVKM in the germline V gene. This CDR3 is built from 14 residues. J gave up 4 bases and V 5 bases, and 5 bases lay outside the gene matches. The DNA for the CDR3 is TGTGCCAGCAGTCCCCGGACAGGATACAATGAGCAGTTCTTC. Protein sequence: CASSPRTGYNEQFF. Supplemented by reference TRBV28 and TRBJ2-1, the full variable domain reads DVKVTQSSRYLVKRTGEKVFLECVQDMDHENMFWYRQDPGLGLRLIYFSYDVKMKEKGDIPEGYSVSREKKERFSLILESASTNQTSMYLCASSPRTGYNEQFFGPGTRLTVL.

The chain couples TRBV4-2 to TRBJ1-2, with D hard to call. Deletions cut 4 bases from V and 2 bases from J, with 17 bases between. CDR3 length: 16 residues. CDR1 and CDR2 from the germline V gene are LGHNA and YNFKEQ. In nucleotides, the CDR3 is TGTGCCAGCAGCCCAAGAGTGAGGGCGTGGAACTATGGCTACACCTTC. This codes for CASSPRVRAWNYGYTF.

This clonotype was counted between two and nine times. The J gene is TRBJ2-7, the V gene TRBV18; D call uncertain. V was trimmed by 2 bases and J by 3 bases, leaving 11 bases between them. The CDR3 runs 14 residues. Germline CDR1 and CDR2: KGHSH and LQKENI. CDR3 coding DNA: TGTGCCAGCTCACCAAAAGGTCCGGACTACGAGCAGTACTTC. Translated: CASSPKGPDYEQYF.

The rearrangement joins TRBV6-1 to TRBJ1-1; D ambiguous. The V end lost 7 bases, the J end lost 7 bases, and 7 bases lay between the germline ends. This CDR3 contains 10 residues. Per the germline V gene, CDR1 is MNHNS and CDR2 is SASEGT. The CDR3 reads CASNRFEAFF. The CDR3, as DNA: TGTGCCAGCAACCGGTTTGAAGCTTTCTTT.

This clonotype was observed a handful of times. V is TRBV20-1 and J is TRBJ2-2; D remains unclear. The CDR3 runs to 13 residues. V lost 2 bases, J lost 7 bases, and 11 bases lay in between. Germline V gives CDR1 DFQATT, CDR2 SNEGSKA (reference sequence). The CDR3 region has the DNA TGCAGTGCTAGACGGCTGATCGGCGGGGAGCTGTTTTTT. It encodes CSARRLIGGELFF.

This clonotype occurred many times. The gene calls are TRBV18 and TRBJ1-2; D unclear. Trimming cost V 1 base and J 8 bases, with 17 bases left between them. The CDR3 loop spans 15 amino acids. Germline-derived CDR1 and CDR2 are KGHSH and LQKENI. This CDR3 is CASSPQGLSVTGYTF. CDR3 bases: TGTGCCAGCTCACCACAAGGCCTTAGCGTGACAGGCTACACCTTC. Full variable domain (missing parts from reference TRBV18 and TRBJ1-2): NAGVMQNPRHLVRRRGQEARLRCSPMKGHSHVYWYRQLPEEGLKFMVYLQKENIIDESGMPKERFSAEFPKEGPSILRIQQVVRGDSAAYFCASSPQGLSVTGYTFGSGTRLTVV.

This clonotype showed up just a few times. V is TRBV10-2 and J is TRBJ1-6; D not certain. This CDR3 has 14 amino acids. The V gene's germline CDR1 is WSHSY and CDR2 SAAADI. Trimming stripped 6 bases from V and 4 bases from J, with 10 bases between. CDR3 bases: TGCGCCAGCAGGGCCCAGGAGTATAATTCACCCCTCCACTTT. Its protein product is CASRAQEYNSPLHF.

This clonotype was seen more than once but under ten times. This chain joins TRBV12-3 or TRBV12-4 and TRBJ2-7, with D tentatively TRBD2 (6 bases). The V and J ends lost 5 bases and 2 bases respectively, with 19 bases between them. The CDR3 runs 16 residues. The chain's CDR3 is CASSHMGEASPYEQYF. The CDR3 bases are TGTGCCAGCAGTCACATGGGGGAGGCTAGCCCCTACGAGCAGTACTTC.